Following are 21 T cell receptor beta chains from one sample sequenced in a study of neurological immune-mediated disorders. From the 5' RACE reads, TCRdb called clonotypes with MiXCR, one entry per CDR3 protein. Of approximately 84,000 distinct CDR3 sequences in the sample, approximately 4.6% were seen once. Noted time point: longitudinal time-point 3. What was sequenced was PBMCs. These TCRs come from a woman aged 60-75 years with multiple sclerosis.

This clonotype appeared many times. The gene calls are TRBV5-1 and TRBJ2-2, with 15 bases matching TRBD2. V trimming: 0 bases; J trimming: 0 bases; junction bases outside the gene matches: 6. Germline assignment: CDR1 SGHRS and CDR2 YFSETQ. The CDR3 spans 20 residues. CDR3 sequence: CASSLAAGLAGGSNTGELFF. The CDR3 DNA follows: TGCGCCAGCAGCTTGGCCGCGGGACTAGCGGGGGGATCGAACACCGGGGAGCTGTTTTTT.

This clonotype came up many times. The V call is TRBV20-1, the J call TRBJ2-7; 9 bases fit TRBD1. The CDR3 spans 15 residues. Germline lookup yields CDR1 DFQATT and CDR2 SNEGSKA (reference sequence). V shed 2 bases, J shed 5 bases, and the junction held 10 bases outside the gene matches. The CDR3 here is CSARSDTGGRNEQYF. The CDR3 DNA sequence: TGCAGTGCTAGATCGGACACAGGGGGCAGAAACGAGCAGTACTTC.

This clonotype showed up many times. The V call is TRBV12-3 or TRBV12-4, the J call TRBJ2-1; possibly TRBD1 for D (6 bases). Between the trimmed V and J ends, which lost 2 bases and 5 bases, there was a span of 13 bases. This CDR3 spans 15 amino acids. CDR3 sequence (DNA): TGTGCCAGCAGTTTATCCAGGGGAAGAGACAATGAGCAGTTCTTC. It specifies CASSLSRGRDNEQFF.

This clonotype showed up many times. The chain carries TRBV5-1 and TRBJ1-4; D is perhaps TRBD1 (5 bases). V dropped 6 bases and J dropped 0 bases, with 12 bases sitting between them. The CDR3 sequence is 15 residues long. Germline values: CDR1 SGHRS, CDR2 YFSETQ. This CDR3 reads CASTRTHSTNEKLFF. The CDR3, as DNA: TGCGCCAGCACCCGGACACATTCAACTAATGAAAAACTGTTTTTT.

The table lists this clonotype with many counts. CDR3 amino acids: CSARPGQGYEQYF. The DNA for the CDR3 is TGCAGTGCTAGACCGGGACAGGGCTACGAGCAGTACTTC. The chain links TRBV20-1 to TRBJ2-7; TRBD1 matches at 9 bases. Germline V gene sequence: CDR1 DFQATT, CDR2 SNEGSKA (reference sequence). Trimming took 2 bases from V and 3 from J; bases not matched to a gene: 2. The CDR3 has 13 residues.

This clonotype was seen many times. V is TRBV7-6 and J is TRBJ2-1; 8 bases are shared with TRBD2. Germline V lookup: CDR1 SGHVS, CDR2 FNYEAQ. Trimming took 8 bases from V and 5 from J; bases not matched to a gene: 5. The CDR3 sequence is 13 residues long. CDR3 residues: CASRGGGDNEQFF. As DNA, the CDR3 is TGTGCCAGCCGGGGGGGCGGGGACAATGAGCAGTTCTTC.

This clonotype was observed at least ten times. J is TRBJ1-5 and V is TRBV7-8; tentative D call: TRBD1 (6 bases). Germline loops: CDR1 SGHVS, CDR2 FQNEAQ. This CDR3 spans 16 amino acids. V was trimmed by 2 bases and J by 3 bases, leaving 14 bases between them. CDR3 nucleotides: TGTGCCAGCAGCTTACCCCGGACAGCCATCAATCAGCCCCAGCATTTT. The encoded protein is CASSLPRTAINQPQHF.

This clonotype occurred many times. The chain links TRBV10-2 to TRBJ2-1; 9 bases line up with TRBD1. The ends lost 1 base at V and 3 bases at J; junction bases unmatched: 4. The germline V gene has CDR1 WSHSY and CDR2 SAAADI. This CDR3 contains 16 residues. The CDR3 nucleotides read TGCGCCAGCAGTGAGTTGGGACAGGGAGACTACAATGAGCAGTTCTTC. This codes for CASSELGQGDYNEQFF.

This clonotype has at least ten counts. The CDR3 loop is CASSFRLSEQYF. CDR3 coding DNA: TGTGCCAGCAGTTTTAGGTTAAGCGAGCAGTACTTC. The J gene is TRBJ2-7, the V gene TRBV12-3 or TRBV12-4; D call uncertain. This CDR3 is built from 12 residues. Between the trimmed V and J ends, which lost 3 bases and 6 bases, there was a span of 9 bases.

Ten or more counts support this clonotype. V is TRBV2 and J is TRBJ2-1; possibly TRBD2 for D (5 bases). V gave up 6 bases and J gave up 2 bases, with 11 bases separating them. Germline-derived CDR1 and CDR2 are SNHLY and FYNNEI. This CDR3 comprises 14 residues. The CDR3 spells CASSAAGTYNEQFF. Here the CDR3 DNA reads TGTGCCAGCAGCGCTGCGGGCACCTACAATGAGCAGTTCTTC.

This clonotype was detected ten times or more. V is TRBV29-1 and J is TRBJ2-6; D is unresolved. Germline V gene data show CDR1 as SQVTM and CDR2 as ANQGSEA. V was trimmed by 7 bases and J by 1 base, leaving 11 bases between them. The CDR3 covers 14 residues. The CDR3 coding sequence is TGCAGCGCCACTGGCGGTTCTGGGGCCAACGTCCTGACTTTC. Translating gives CSATGGSGANVLTF.

This clonotype was seen repeatedly, ten times or more. This chain connects TRBV30 to TRBJ2-1; a weak D match, TRBD1 (5 bases). Germline V CDR1 and CDR2: GTSNPN, SVGIG (reference sequence). V was shortened by 0 bases and J by 4 bases, with 19 bases between the two germline ends. The CDR3 sequence is 17 residues long. CDR3: CAWSVPLGQLRYNEQFF. The CDR3 nucleotides read TGTGCCTGGAGTGTCCCCTTGGGGCAGCTAAGGTACAATGAGCAGTTCTTC. The whole variable domain, remainder taken from reference TRBV30 and TRBJ2-1, is SQTIHQWPATLVQPVGSPLSLECTVEGTSNPNLYWYRQAAGRGLQLLFYSVGIGQISSEVPQNLSASRPQDRQFILSSKKLLLSDSGFYLCAWSVPLGQLRYNEQFFGPGTRLTVL.

Ten or more counts support this clonotype. The V call is TRBV20-1, the J call TRBJ1-1; D is ambiguous. The CDR3 is 13 residues long. Deletions cut 2 bases from V and 1 base from J, with 8 bases between. Germline CDR1 reads DFQATT; CDR2 reads SNEGSKA (reference sequence). The CDR3 protein is CSARFSANTEAFF. The CDR3 DNA is TGCAGTGCTAGATTCAGCGCGAACACTGAAGCTTTCTTT.

This clonotype has at least ten counts. The chain links TRBV10-3 to TRBJ2-3; a possible D gene is TRBD1 (5 bases). The germline V gene encodes CDR1 ENHRY and CDR2 SYGVKD. The CDR3 extends over 17 amino acids. V shed 0 bases and J shed 1 base, with 14 bases lying between them. The CDR3 here is CAISESVQGLGTDTQYF. CDR3 in DNA: TGTGCCATCAGTGAGTCTGTGCAGGGATTGGGCACAGATACGCAGTATTTT.

This clonotype was observed many times. The rearrangement links TRBV3-1 to TRBJ1-1; D possibly corresponds to TRBD1 (6 bases). Germline values: CDR1 LGHDT, CDR2 YNNKEL (reference sequence). Trimming removed 0 bases from V and 1 base from J, with 18 bases in between. This CDR3 contains 18 residues. The CDR3 bases are TGTGCCAGCAGCCAAGAACGGGGGCGGGACATTGCGAACACTGAAGCTTTCTTT. Its protein product is CASSQERGRDIANTEAFF.

This clonotype was recorded many times. The chain employs TRBV5-1 and TRBJ1-1, with 9 bases that match TRBD1. V dropped 0 bases and J dropped 0; count of bases not matched to a gene: 3. The germline gives CDR1 SGHRS, CDR2 YFSETQ. This CDR3 region has 16 residues. CDR3 loop: CASSLGDRDVNTEAFF. In nucleotides, the CDR3 is TGCGCCAGCAGCTTGGGGGACAGGGACGTGAACACTGAAGCTTTCTTT.

About this clonotype: Given a much more abundant clone one base away, this may be a read error. The rearrangement uses TRBV5-1 and TRBJ2-7; the D gene is possibly TRBD2 (5 bases). Germline V gene lookup returns CDR1 SGHRS and CDR2 YFSETQ. The CDR3 loop spans 16 amino acids. The CDR3 region has the DNA TGCGCCAGCAGCTTGGGAGGGCGGATGAGCTCCTACGAGAAGTACTTC. Translating gives CASSLGGRMSSYEKYF.

This clonotype was found many times. The CDR3 sequence is CASSLVQGSEAFF. In nucleotides, the CDR3 is TGCGCCAGCAGCTTGGTGCAGGGCTCTGAAGCTTTCTTT. This chain links TRBV5-1 with TRBJ1-1, with D possibly matching TRBD1 (5 bases). Trimming took 0 bases from V and 6 from J, leaving 9 bases between them. The CDR3 is made up of 13 amino acids. The germline gives CDR1 SGHRS, CDR2 YFSETQ.

This clonotype has at least ten counts. The chain links TRBV11-2 to TRBJ2-7, with unresolved D. The V gene lost 3 bases and the J gene lost 0 bases, with 6 bases spanning the gap. This CDR3 region has 13 residues. CDR1 is SGHAT, CDR2 FQNNGV, per germline. The CDR3 bases are TGTGCCAGCAGCTTTCTCAGCTCCTACGAGCAGTACTTC. It is translated as CASSFLSSYEQYF.

At least ten counts were recorded for this clonotype. Here the CDR3 reads CASTQTGGISYEQYF. The CDR3 region has the DNA TGTGCCAGCACCCAGACAGGGGGGATCTCCTACGAGCAGTACTTC. The rearrangement links TRBV12-3 or TRBV12-4 to TRBJ2-7; TRBD1 aligns across 9 bases. The ends lost 7 bases at V and 0 bases at J; junction bases unmatched: 7. The CDR3 consists of 15 residues.

The chain joins TRBV5-1 to TRBJ1-1; possible D gene TRBD1, 5 bases. The germline V gene has CDR1 SGHRS and CDR2 YFSETQ. V shed 4 bases and J shed 1 base, with 8 bases lying between them. This CDR3 is 13 amino acids long. The chain's CDR3 is CASSEDRNTEAFF. The CDR3 region has the DNA TGCGCCAGCAGCGAAGACAGGAACACTGAAGCTTTCTTT.